This T cell receptor (beta chain) was retrieved from a study of tumor and adjacent non-tumor tissue in lung cancer. Study-wide context: Patients were aged roughly 30 to 76, about 10 men and 4 to 6 women, stage I to III.

The library came from three nested PCR rounds adapted from ARM-PCR protocols. TCRdb re-called the multiplex PCR reads with MiXCR, one entry per CDR3 protein. The table has about 200,000 distinct CDR3 sequences, about 76% seen once. Regarding the study as a whole: Tumor repertoires had a smaller top 100 clone share than normal lung. Significantly higher TCR diversity was found in tumor than normal lung.

As regards this clonotype: What it recognizes is unknown.

There are 15 residues in the CDR3. The V gene's germline CDR1 is SGHNT and CDR2 YYREEE (reference sequence). Trimming shortened V by 0 bases and J by 6 bases, and 16 bases separated the two germline ends. The template was RNA from unsorted bulk tissue. Newly diagnosed lung cancer patients had thoracic surgery in China, August–late 2014, without prior chemotherapy. The sequence was obtained from a man aged 55 to 70 with non-small cell lung cancer. The rearrangement joins TRBV5-4 to TRBJ2-7; weak D call: TRBD2 (5 bases). The sample comprised lung tumor tissue. The chain's CDR3 is CASSLGSRIRGEQYF. The CDR3 nucleotides read TGTGCCAGCAGCTTGGGTAGCAGGATTCGGGGCGAGCAGTACTTC.